Each of the 27 T cell receptor beta chains below was sequenced from the same sample in a study of blood T cell repertoires in COVID-19 (TCRdb year 2020). The method was the immunoSEQ multiplex PCR assay. TCRdb re-hosts the immuneACCESS table, in-frame sequences only. Its copies lack some clones; in the studies checked, an unresolved V gene accounts for under half of them, and the cause for the rest is not known. The sample table contains 200,000 to 250,000 clones; only one count was recorded for approximately 90% of them. The ten largest clones represent 0.75% to 1% of the sample. Sequenced: peripheral blood. These receptors came from a man aged 55 to 70 with COVID-19, enrolled during active disease.

The chain has TRBV5-1 and TRBJ2-2, with 7 positions matching TRBD1. CDR1 and CDR2 from the germline V gene are SGHRS and YFSETQ. This CDR3 is built from 17 residues. The V gene end was trimmed by 4 bases and the J gene end by 7 bases; junction bases not matched to a gene: 16. DNA of the CDR3: TGCGCCAGCAGCCCCCCCCCGAGACAGGGATACATCGGGGAGCTGTTTTTT. Its translation is CASSPPPRQGYIGELFF.

The sample holds a few counts of this clone. The chain carries TRBV18 and TRBJ1-5; perhaps TRBD1 as D (5 bases). Trimming removed 2 bases at V and 4 bases at J, with 9 bases between. The CDR3 totals 14 residues. CDR1 is KGHSH, CDR2 LQKENI, per germline. This CDR3 reads CASSPVAGNQPQHF. CDR3 nucleotide sequence: TGTGCCAGCTCACCAGTCGCAGGGAATCAGCCCCAGCATTTT.

As DNA, the CDR3 is TGTGCCAGCAGCTTAATGGCTAATGAGCAGTTCTTC. Amino acid sequence: CASSLMANEQFF. This chain uses TRBV7-2 with TRBJ2-1, with D unresolved. Germline V lookup: CDR1 SGHTA, CDR2 FQGNSA. Trimming shortened V by 2 bases and J by 7 bases, and 6 bases separated the two germline ends. The length of the CDR3 is 12 residues.

The V gene is TRBV7-3, the J gene TRBJ1-1; D remains unclear. There are 14 residues in the CDR3. V lost 2 bases and J 2 bases, leaving 9 bases between the germline ends. The germline V gene encodes CDR1 SGHTA and CDR2 FQGTGA. CDR3 residues: CASSLFTVNTEAFF. CDR3 coding DNA: TGTGCCAGCAGCTTATTCACGGTAAACACTGAAGCTTTCTTT.

The chain recombines TRBV7-8 with TRBJ2-3, with 10 positions matching TRBD2. The V and J ends lost 0 bases and 5 bases, in that order; junction bases with no gene match: 5. This CDR3 has 16 residues. Germline CDR1 and CDR2: SGHVS and FQNEAQ. CDR3 sequence reads: CASSLALAGAQDTQYF. The CDR3 DNA reads as TGTGCCAGCAGCTTAGCCCTAGCGGGGGCGCAAGATACGCAGTATTTT.

This chain links TRBV28 with TRBJ1-5; tentatively, D is TRBD1 (6 bases). V was clipped by 3 bases and J by 3 bases, with 18 bases between them. CDR3 length: 17 residues. CDR1 is MDHEN and CDR2 is SYDVKM in the germline V gene. CDR3 amino acids: CASSFSIRQAPNQPQHF. DNA for the CDR3: TGTGCCAGCAGTTTCTCCATACGACAGGCACCCAATCAGCCCCAGCATTTT.

The chain employs TRBV28 and TRBJ2-1, with 9 bases lining up with TRBD2. V lost 4 bases and J lost 3; bases outside the gene matches: 10. This CDR3 region has 17 residues. Germline CDR1 MDHEN, CDR2 SYDVKM. The CDR3 loop reads CASSSPLAGTRYNEQFF. CDR3 sequence (DNA): TGTGCCAGCAGTTCCCCTCTAGCGGGGACCCGCTACAATGAGCAGTTCTTC.

On this clone: An end of the junction does not agree with germline; a read error may underlie this. The V call is TRBV28, the J call TRBJ2-3, with 9 bases that match TRBD1. There are 13 residues in the CDR3. CDR1 is MDHEN, CDR2 SYDVKM, per germline. CDR3 residues: CASTLQGQGFADF. The CDR3, as DNA: TGTGCCAGCACCCTACAGGGACAGGGATTCGCGGATTTT.

This rearrangement joins TRBV28 to TRBJ1-3; D might be TRBD1 (5 bases). Germline V CDR1 and CDR2: MDHEN, SYDVKM. V dropped 8 bases and J dropped 8 bases, with 10 bases sitting between them. CDR3 length: 11 amino acids. CDR3 DNA sequence: TGTGCCAGCTCTCCAGGGCACACCATATATTTT. Amino acids: CASSPGHTIYF.

The J gene is TRBJ1-2, the V gene TRBV6-5, with D hard to call. V lost 7 bases to trimming and J lost 0 bases, with 15 bases between them. Per the germline V gene, CDR1 is MNHEY and CDR2 is SVGAGI. This CDR3 has 15 amino acids. This chain's CDR3 is CASMVGDLANYGYTF. In nucleotides, the CDR3 is TGTGCCAGCATGGTCGGAGATTTAGCTAACTATGGCTACACCTTC.

The chain recombines TRBV11-2 with TRBJ1-4; TRBD1 agrees at 8 bases. Trimming removed 4 bases from V and 2 bases from J; junction bases left unmatched: 6. Germline V lookup: CDR1 SGHAT, CDR2 FQNNGV. The CDR3 consists of 16 residues. Here the CDR3 DNA reads TGTGCCAGCAGCTCGGGACAGGTCGATACTAATGAAAAACTGTTTTTT. It specifies CASSSGQVDTNEKLFF. The full variable domain, in which reference TRBV11-2 and TRBJ1-4 provide the parts outside the CDR3, is EAGVAQSPRYKIIEKRQSVAFWCNPISGHATLYWYQQILGQGPKLLIQFQNNGVVDDSQLPKDRFSAERLKGVDSTLKIQPAKLEDSAVYLCASSSGQVDTNEKLFFGSGTQLSVL.

This rearrangement joins TRBV6-6 to TRBJ1-2, with 9 bases that match TRBD1. CDR3 size: 15 residues. J was trimmed by 2 bases and V by 2 bases; bases with no gene match: 3. Germline CDR1 MNHNY, CDR2 SVGAGI (reference sequence). The CDR3: CASSYPGQGNYGYTF. Here the CDR3 DNA reads TGTGCCAGCAGTTACCCGGGACAGGGAAACTATGGCTACACCTTC.

This chain uses TRBV5-1 with TRBJ2-4, with D possibly matching TRBD2 (5 bases). Germline V CDR1 and CDR2: SGHRS, YFSETQ. V gave up 1 base and J gave up 4 bases, with 9 bases separating them. The length of the CDR3 is 14 residues. The CDR3 bases are TGCGCCAGCAGCTTGACTAGGGTAAAAAACATTCAGTACTTC. Amino acids: CASSLTRVKNIQYF.

This chain connects TRBV9 to TRBJ2-1; the D gene is possibly TRBD1 (6 bases). CDR1 and CDR2 from the germline V gene are SGDLS and YYNGEE. The CDR3 contains 15 residues. V was pared by 3 bases and J by 4 bases, with 14 bases between. The chain's CDR3 is CASSGTGNSYNEQFF. The CDR3 DNA reads TGTGCCAGCAGCGGTACAGGGAACTCATACAATGAGCAGTTCTTC.

The V and J genes are TRBV5-1 and TRBJ1-1; a weak D match, TRBD1 (6 bases). Trimming stripped 4 bases from V and 4 bases from J, with 17 bases between. This CDR3 comprises 15 residues. Looked up from germline, CDR1 is SGHRS and CDR2 is YFSETQ. For the CDR3, the DNA is TGCGCCAGCAGCCCCTTCTCGGGGGGGGCCACTGAAGCTTTCTTT. Translation gives CASSPFSGGATEAFF.

The CDR3 is CASSRQGVGELFF. The DNA of the CDR3 is TGTGCCAGCAGCCGGCAGGGCGTCGGGGAGCTGTTTTTT. J is TRBJ2-2 and V is TRBV14, with a tentative D call TRBD1 (5 bases). CDR3 size: 13 residues. Germline V gene data show CDR1 as SGHDN and CDR2 as FVKESK. Between the trimmed V and J ends, which lost 4 bases and 7 bases, there was a span of 10 bases.

The V and J genes are TRBV2 and TRBJ2-5, with a weak D call TRBD1 (6 bases). V dropped 8 bases and J dropped 3 bases, with 19 bases sitting between them. The CDR3 totals 15 residues. Germline CDR1 and CDR2: SNHLY and FYNNEI. The CDR3 is CASRGGHGLEETQYF. As DNA, the CDR3 is TGTGCCAGCCGAGGGGGTCATGGTCTGGAAGAGACCCAGTACTTC.

V and J are TRBV6-1 and TRBJ1-2, with 10 nucleotides matching TRBD1. Trimming cost V 2 bases and J 7 bases; bases outside gene matches: 4. Germline CDR1 reads MNHNS; CDR2 reads SASEGT. The CDR3 contains 14 residues. The CDR3 region is CASSETGQGSGYTF. The CDR3 DNA is TGTGCCAGCAGTGAAACGGGACAGGGGAGTGGCTACACCTTC.

The gene calls are TRBV6-6 and TRBJ1-3, with D uncertain. Germline V gene data show CDR1 as MNHNY and CDR2 as SVGAGI (reference sequence). Trimming pared 3 bases from V and 0 bases from J, leaving 6 bases between. The CDR3 is made up of 14 amino acids. This chain's CDR3 is CASSYDNSGNTIYF. The DNA of the CDR3 is TGTGCCAGCAGTTATGACAACTCTGGAAACACCATATATTTT.

The chain carries TRBV3-1 (or the pseudogene TRBV3-2) and TRBJ2-7; a weak D match, TRBD1 (5 bases). The CDR3 sequence is 13 residues long. V lost 4 bases to trimming and J lost 7 bases, with 14 bases between them. Germline CDR1 LGHDT, CDR2 YNNKEL (reference sequence). The CDR3 bases are TGTGCCAGCAGCCCCCCTAGGGGCTCGGAGCAGTACTTC. Translation gives CASSPPRGSEQYF.

This clone occurred once. The chain employs TRBV18 and TRBJ2-7; TRBD1 might be the D (6 bases). Germline CDR1 is KGHSH and CDR2 is LQKENI. This CDR3 spans 14 amino acids. V lost 3 bases and J lost 3, with 12 bases in between. CDR3 DNA: TGTGCCAGCTCACCGCCAGGGGATCGCTACGAGCAGTACTTC. Protein sequence: CASSPPGDRYEQYF.

The chain uses TRBV5-1 and TRBJ2-2; D might be TRBD2 (5 bases). Germline V CDR1 and CDR2: SGHRS, YFSETQ. The germline V and J ends were trimmed by 2 bases and 7 bases, with 15 bases remaining between them. This CDR3 spans 15 amino acids. CDR3 bases: TGCGCCAGCAGCTTTTACGGGGAACGAGACGGGGAGCTGTTTTTT. Residues: CASSFYGERDGELFF.

The rearrangement uses TRBV12-3 or TRBV12-4 and TRBJ1-1; D remains unclear. V gave up 3 bases and J gave up 1 base, with 6 bases separating them. This CDR3 spans 13 amino acids. The CDR3 spells CASSFPRNTEAFF. CDR3 DNA: TGTGCCAGCAGTTTTCCGAGGAACACTGAAGCTTTCTTT.

The chain combines TRBV5-1 with TRBJ1-4; 10 nucleotides match TRBD1. The germline CDR1 and CDR2 sequences are SGHRS and YFSETQ. J gave up 4 bases and V 3 bases, and 3 bases lay outside the gene matches. This CDR3 contains 15 residues. CDR3 protein: CASSWGQGINEKLFF. CDR3 DNA sequence: TGCGCCAGCAGCTGGGGACAGGGGATTAATGAAAAACTGTTTTTT.

The chain couples TRBV3-1 (or the pseudogene TRBV3-2) to TRBJ1-2; TRBD1 aligns across 10 bases. Germline V gene data show CDR1 as LGHDT and CDR2 as YNNKEL (reference sequence). CDR3 length: 15 amino acids. Trimming at V came to 1 base and at J to 5 bases, leaving 4 bases not matched to a gene. As DNA, the CDR3 is TGTGCCAGCAGCCAAGCGTGGACAGGGGGGTATGGCTACACCTTC. It is translated as CASSQAWTGGYGYTF.

J is TRBJ1-3 and V is TRBV11-1; possibly TRBD1 for D (6 bases). Trimming left V 5 bases short and J 2 bases short, with 10 bases between. The CDR3 length is 14 residues. CDR1 SGHAT and CDR2 FQDESV come from the germline V gene (reference sequence). The CDR3 spells CASSPRTAGNTIYF. CDR3 nucleotides: TGTGCCAGCAGCCCGAGGACAGCTGGAAACACCATATATTTT. Full variable domain (rest looked up from reference TRBV11-1 and TRBJ1-3): EAEVAQSPRYKITEKSQAVAFWCDPISGHATLYWYRQILGQGPELLVQFQDESVVDDSQLPKDRFSAERLKGVDSTLKIQPAELGDSAMYLCASSPRTAGNTIYFGEGSWLTVV.

Written as DNA, the CDR3 is TGCGCCAGCAGCCAAGTACCGGGAGAAAATCAGCCCCAGCATTTT. It encodes CASSQVPGENQPQHF. This chain connects TRBV4-3 to TRBJ1-5; D remains unclear. With 1 base removed from V and 4 bases from J, the gap between germline ends came to 11 bases. Germline V lookup: CDR1 LGHNA, CDR2 YSLEER. The CDR3 covers 15 residues.